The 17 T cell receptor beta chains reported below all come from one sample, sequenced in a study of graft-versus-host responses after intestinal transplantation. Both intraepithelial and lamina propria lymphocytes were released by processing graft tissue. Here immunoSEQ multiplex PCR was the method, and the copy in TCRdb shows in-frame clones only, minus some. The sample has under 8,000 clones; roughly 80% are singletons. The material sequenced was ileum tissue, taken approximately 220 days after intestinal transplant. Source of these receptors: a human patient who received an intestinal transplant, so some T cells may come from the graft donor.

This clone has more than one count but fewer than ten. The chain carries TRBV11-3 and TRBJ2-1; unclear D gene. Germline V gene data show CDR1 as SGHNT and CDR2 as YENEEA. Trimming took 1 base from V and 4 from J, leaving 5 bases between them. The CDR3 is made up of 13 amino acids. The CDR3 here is CASSLASYNEQFF. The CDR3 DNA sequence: TGTGCCAGCAGCTTAGCCAGTTACAATGAGCAGTTCTTC.

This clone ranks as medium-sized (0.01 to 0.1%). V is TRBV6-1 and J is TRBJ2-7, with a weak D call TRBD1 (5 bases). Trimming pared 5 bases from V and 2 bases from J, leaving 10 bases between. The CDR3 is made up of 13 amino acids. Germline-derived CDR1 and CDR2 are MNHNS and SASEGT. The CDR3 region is CASSNTGTYEQYF. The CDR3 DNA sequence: TGTGCCAGCAGTAATACAGGAACCTACGAGCAGTACTTC.

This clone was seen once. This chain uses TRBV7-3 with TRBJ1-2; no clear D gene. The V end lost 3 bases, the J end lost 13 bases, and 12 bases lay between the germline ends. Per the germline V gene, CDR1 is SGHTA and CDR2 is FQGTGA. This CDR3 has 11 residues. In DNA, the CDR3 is TGTGCCAGCAGCTTTCCCGGGAAGGGCACCTTC. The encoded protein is CASSFPGKGTF.

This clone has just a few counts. The CDR3 sequence is CASSLASWTEAFF. CDR3 DNA: TGTGCCAGCAGTTTAGCTAGCTGGACTGAAGCTTTCTTT. The V call is TRBV27, the J call TRBJ1-1, with unresolved D. Between the trimmed V and J ends, which lost 2 bases and 5 bases, there was a span of 9 bases. Per germline, CDR1 MNHEY and CDR2 SMNVEV (reference sequence). CDR3 length equals 13 residues.

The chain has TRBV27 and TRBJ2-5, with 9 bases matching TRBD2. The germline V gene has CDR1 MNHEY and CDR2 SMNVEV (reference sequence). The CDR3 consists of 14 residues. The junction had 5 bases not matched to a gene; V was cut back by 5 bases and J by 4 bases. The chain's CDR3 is CASSGLAGRETQYF. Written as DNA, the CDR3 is TGTGCCAGCAGTGGTCTAGCGGGGCGAGAGACCCAGTACTTC.

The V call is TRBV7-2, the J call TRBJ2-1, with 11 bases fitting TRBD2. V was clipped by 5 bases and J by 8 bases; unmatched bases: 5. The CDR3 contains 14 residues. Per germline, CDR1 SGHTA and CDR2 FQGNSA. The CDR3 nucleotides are TGTGCCAGCAGCCCTCCGGGACTAGCGGATGAGCAGTTCTTC. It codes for CASSPPGLADEQFF. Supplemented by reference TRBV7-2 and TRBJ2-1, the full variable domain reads GAGVSQSPSNKVTEKGKDVELRCDPISGHTALYWYRQSLGQGLEFLIYFQGNSAPDKSGLPSDRFSAERTGGSVSTLTIQRTQQEDSAVYLCASSPPGLADEQFFGPGTRLTVL.

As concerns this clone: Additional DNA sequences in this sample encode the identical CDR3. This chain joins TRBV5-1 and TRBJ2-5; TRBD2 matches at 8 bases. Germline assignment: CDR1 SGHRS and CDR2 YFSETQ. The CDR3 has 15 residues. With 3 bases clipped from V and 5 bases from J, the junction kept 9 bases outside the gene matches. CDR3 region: CASSYRSPGGETQYF. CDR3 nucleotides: TGCGCCAGCAGCTATAGAAGCCCGGGGGGGGAGACCCAGTACTTC.

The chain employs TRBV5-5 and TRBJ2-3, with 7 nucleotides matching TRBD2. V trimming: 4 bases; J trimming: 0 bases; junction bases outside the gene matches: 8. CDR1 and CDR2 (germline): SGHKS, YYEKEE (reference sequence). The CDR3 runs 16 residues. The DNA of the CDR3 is TGTGCCAGCAGCCCCTCAGCGGGGACTAGCACAGATACGCAGTATTTT. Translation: CASSPSAGTSTDTQYF.

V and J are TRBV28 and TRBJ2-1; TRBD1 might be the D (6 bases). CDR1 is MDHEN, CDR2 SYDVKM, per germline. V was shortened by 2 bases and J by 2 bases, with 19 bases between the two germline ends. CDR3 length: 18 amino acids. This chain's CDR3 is CASSLGWGQGFTYNEQFF. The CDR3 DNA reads TGTGCCAGCAGTTTAGGGTGGGGGCAGGGATTTACCTACAATGAGCAGTTCTTC.

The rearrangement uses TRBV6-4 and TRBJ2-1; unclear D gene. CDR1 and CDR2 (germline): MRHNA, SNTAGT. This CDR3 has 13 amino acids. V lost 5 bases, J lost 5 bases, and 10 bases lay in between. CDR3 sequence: CASSPSRNNEQFF. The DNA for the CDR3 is TGTGCCAGCAGTCCTTCCAGGAACAATGAGCAGTTCTTC.

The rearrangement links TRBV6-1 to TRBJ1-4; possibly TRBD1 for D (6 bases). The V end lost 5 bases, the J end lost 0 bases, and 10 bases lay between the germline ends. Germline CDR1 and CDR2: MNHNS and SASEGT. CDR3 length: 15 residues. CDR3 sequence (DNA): TGTGCCAGCAGTCGGACAGAGACAACTAATGAAAAACTGTTTTTT. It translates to CASSRTETTNEKLFF.

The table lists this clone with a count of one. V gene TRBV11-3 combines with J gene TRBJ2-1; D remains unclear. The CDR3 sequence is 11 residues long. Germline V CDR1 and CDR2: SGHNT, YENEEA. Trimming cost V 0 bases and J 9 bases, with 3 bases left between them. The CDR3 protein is CASSLDGEQFF. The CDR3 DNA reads TGTGCCAGCAGCTTAGACGGTGAGCAGTTCTTC.

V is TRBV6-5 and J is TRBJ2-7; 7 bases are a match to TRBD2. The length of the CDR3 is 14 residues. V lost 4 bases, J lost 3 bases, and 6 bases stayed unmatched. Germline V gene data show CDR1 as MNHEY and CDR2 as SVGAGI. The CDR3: CASSLGGIGYEQYF. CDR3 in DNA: TGTGCCAGCAGTTTGGGGGGGATTGGCTACGAGCAGTACTTC.

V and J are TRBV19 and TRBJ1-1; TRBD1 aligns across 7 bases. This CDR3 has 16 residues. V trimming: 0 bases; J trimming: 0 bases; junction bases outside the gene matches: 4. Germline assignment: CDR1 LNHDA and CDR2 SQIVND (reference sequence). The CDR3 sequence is CASSIETGWMNTEAFF. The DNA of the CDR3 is TGTGCCAGTAGTATAGAGACAGGGTGGATGAACACTGAAGCTTTCTTT.

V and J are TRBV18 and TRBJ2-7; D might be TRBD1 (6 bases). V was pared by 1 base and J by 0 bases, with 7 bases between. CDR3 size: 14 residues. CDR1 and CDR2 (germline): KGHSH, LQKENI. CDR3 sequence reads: CASSPRDNSYEQYF. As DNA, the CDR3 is TGTGCCAGCTCACCACGGGACAACTCCTACGAGCAGTACTTC.

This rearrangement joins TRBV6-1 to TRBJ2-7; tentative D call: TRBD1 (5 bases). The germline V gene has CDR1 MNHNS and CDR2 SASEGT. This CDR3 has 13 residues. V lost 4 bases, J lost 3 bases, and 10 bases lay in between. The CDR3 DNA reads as TGTGCCAGCAGTGTAGGGGTCAACTACGAGCAGTACTTC. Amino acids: CASSVGVNYEQYF.

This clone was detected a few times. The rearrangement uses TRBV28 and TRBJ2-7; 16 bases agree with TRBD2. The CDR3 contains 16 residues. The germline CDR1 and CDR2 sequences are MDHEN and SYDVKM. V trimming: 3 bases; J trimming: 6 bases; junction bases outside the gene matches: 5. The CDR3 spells CASSFGTSGRAREQYF. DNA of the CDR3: TGTGCCAGCAGTTTTGGGACTAGCGGGAGGGCCCGCGAGCAGTACTTC. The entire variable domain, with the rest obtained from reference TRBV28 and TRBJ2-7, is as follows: DVKVTQSSRYLVKRTGEKVFLECVQDMDHENMFWYRQDPGLGLRLIYFSYDVKMKEKGDIPEGYSVSREKKERFSLILESASTNQTSMYLCASSFGTSGRAREQYFGPGTRLTVT.